This T cell receptor beta chain emerged from a study of regulatory T cells in long-lasting Graves disease. Relying on iRepertoire HTBI primers and Arm-PCR of CDR3 regions, the team built TCR beta libraries. In TCRdb, the multiplex PCR reads were re-called with MiXCR into one record per CDR3 protein. The table has over 350,000 distinct CDR3 sequences, about 20% seen once. Sample time point: persistent/refractory GD, antithyroid drugs over 5 years with positive TRAb. Following extraction of RNA from PBMCs, that RNA was used to make the TCR library. The sample in question was peripheral blood mononuclear cells (PBMCs), obtained when the disease was refractory, from a patient treated with antithyroid drugs. The receptor was derived from a female donor with Graves disease.

CDR3 sequence (DNA): TGCGCCAGCAGCTTGGCTCCGGACAGATCCTACGAGCAGTACTTC. Translating gives CASSLAPDRSYEQYF. The chain is built from TRBV5-1 and TRBJ2-7; a weak D match, TRBD1 (6 bases). The CDR3 is made up of 15 amino acids. Trimming cost V 0 bases and J 1 base, with 11 bases left between them. The germline CDR1 and CDR2 sequences are SGHRS and YFSETQ.